These 20 T cell receptor beta chains originate from one sample sequenced in a study of T-cell reconstitution after alpha-beta-depleted transplantation in children. Unique molecular identifiers were incorporated during preparation of the TCRbeta library. TCRdb reprocessed the PCR reads with MiXCR, giving one entry per CDR3 protein. This repertoire shows more than 200,000 distinct CDR3 sequences, roughly 15% found once; its top ten account for around 45%. Sequenced material: PBMCs, mostly from graft donor cells, taken 360 days after TCRalphabeta/CD19-depleted stem cell transplant. These receptors were taken from a male patient between 2 and 10 years old who had a stem cell transplant for acute lymphoblastic leukemia, so the T cells may come from the graft donor.

The V call is TRBV29-1, the J call TRBJ2-7; TRBD1 aligns across 9 bases. Trimming removed 1 base from V and 0 bases from J; junction bases left unmatched: 1. The CDR3 runs to 14 residues. Germline V lookup: CDR1 SQVTM, CDR2 ANQGSEA. The CDR3 DNA sequence: TGCAGCGTTGAAGTACAGGGGGCCTCCTACGAGCAGTACTTC. It translates to CSVEVQGASYEQYF.

The rearrangement joins TRBV15 to TRBJ1-1; a weak D match, TRBD1 (5 bases). The CDR3 consists of 13 residues. V gave up 8 bases and J gave up 5 bases, with 15 bases separating them. Germline values: CDR1 LNHNV, CDR2 YYDKDF (reference sequence). The CDR3 is CATSGTRATEAFF. CDR3 DNA: TGTGCCACCTCTGGGACTCGGGCGACTGAAGCTTTCTTT.

V and J are TRBV4-2 and TRBJ1-5; no clear D gene. Germline V gene data show CDR1 as LGHNA and CDR2 as YNFKEQ. The CDR3 contains 16 residues. Between the trimmed V and J ends, which lost 1 base and 2 bases, there was a span of 12 bases. The CDR3 is CASSQVGTDRNQPQHF. In nucleotides, the CDR3 is TGTGCCAGCAGCCAAGTTGGTACGGATCGCAATCAGCCCCAGCATTTT.

The gene calls are TRBV7-8 and TRBJ1-2, with 9 bases fitting TRBD1. V gave up 5 bases and J gave up 6 bases; unmatched junction bases: 10. This CDR3 spans 15 amino acids. CDR1 and CDR2 from the germline V gene are SGHVS and FQNEAQ. This CDR3 is CASSTQGAAGHGYTF. CDR3 in DNA: TGTGCCAGCAGCACACAGGGGGCTGCGGGCCATGGCTACACCTTC.

As for this clonotype: A much bigger clone sits one base away, suggesting this may be a read error. The genes are TRBV7-7 and TRBJ2-5; 9 bases align to TRBD2. The V gene's germline CDR1 is SSHAT and CDR2 FNYEAQ (reference sequence). The length of the CDR3 is 17 residues. The CDR3 DNA is TGTGCCATCAGCTTATTTTTCGGGACTAGCATCCAAGAGACCCAGTACTTC. Amino acid sequence: CAISLFFGTSIQETQYF.

The CDR3 region is CASPQDWDRELSSYNEQFF. DNA for the CDR3: TGTGCCAGCCCCCAAGACTGGGACAGGGAGCTGAGCTCCTACAATGAGCAGTTCTTC. The J gene is TRBJ2-1, the V gene TRBV11-1, with TRBD1 matching 9 bases. The V segment lost 8 bases and the J segment 0 bases; nucleotides outside the gene matches: 17. Germline CDR1 is SGHAT and CDR2 is FQDESV (reference sequence). This CDR3 has 19 residues.

The table lists this clonotype with a few counts. This chain uses TRBV9 with TRBJ2-1; a possible D gene is TRBD2 (7 bases). V was shortened by 2 bases and J by 8 bases, with 17 bases between the two germline ends. Germline-derived CDR1 and CDR2 are SGDLS and YYNGEE. CDR3 length: 15 amino acids. The CDR3 spells CASSVGGTPGHEQFF. The CDR3 DNA reads as TGTGCCAGCAGCGTGGGGGGGACACCCGGCCATGAGCAGTTCTTC.

This clonotype was observed a handful of times. CDR3 nucleotides: TGTGCCAGCACTCAAAGGCCGGCGGGTGAGCAGTTCTTC. Its protein product is CASTQRPAGEQFF. V usage is TRBV12-3 or TRBV12-4 and J usage is TRBJ2-1; tentative D call: TRBD2 (5 bases). The CDR3 runs to 13 residues. Trimming pared 7 bases from V and 9 bases from J, leaving 16 bases between.

The sample holds a few counts of this clonotype. This chain uses TRBV4-1 with TRBJ2-4; TRBD2 is a possible D gene (5 bases). The CDR3 is 15 amino acids. In germline, CDR1 is MGHRA, CDR2 YSYEKL. The germline V and J ends were trimmed by 4 bases and 8 bases, with 18 bases remaining between them. The CDR3 region has the DNA TGCGCCAGCAGCCTATCGCCGGCGCGGGTCGACATTCAGTACTTC. As protein: CASSLSPARVDIQYF.

This clonotype has just a few counts. The chain joins TRBV20-1 to TRBJ2-6, with 11 positions matching TRBD1. The trim removed 1 base at V and 1 base at J, leaving 3 bases unmatched. This CDR3 is 17 amino acids long. Per germline, CDR1 DFQATT and CDR2 SNEGSKA (reference sequence). CDR3: CSARAGTGGSGANVLTF. DNA of the CDR3: TGCAGTGCTAGAGCCGGGACAGGGGGATCTGGGGCCAACGTCCTGACTTTC.

This clonotype was counted between two and nine times. This chain connects TRBV4-3 to TRBJ2-3; the match to TRBD2 covers 9 bases. The germline gives CDR1 LGHNA, CDR2 YSLEER. The CDR3 has 18 amino acids. J lost 1 base, V lost 1 base, and 9 bases had no gene match. CDR3 bases: TGCGCCAGCAGCCAAGGGGTGCGGGGGGGCGGCCGCACAGATACGCAGTATTTT. It translates to CASSQGVRGGGRTDTQYF.

This clonotype appeared many times. The chain joins TRBV19 to TRBJ1-1, with 10 positions matching TRBD1. Germline trimming cut 6 bases from V and 5 bases from J; bases unmatched to any gene: 9. Germline CDR1 reads LNHDA; CDR2 reads SQIVND (reference sequence). This CDR3 contains 15 residues. This chain's CDR3 is CASRHLDRGGTEAFF. The DNA for the CDR3 is TGTGCCAGTAGACACTTGGACAGGGGGGGAACTGAAGCTTTCTTT. Using reference TRBV19 and TRBJ1-1 for the parts outside the CDR3, the full variable domain is DGGITQSPKYLFRKEGQNVTLSCEQNLNHDAMYWYRQDPGQGLRLIYYSQIVNDFQKGDIAEGYSVSREKKESFPLTVTSAQKNPTAFYLCASRHLDRGGTEAFFGQGTRLTVV.

The table lists this clonotype with a count of one. This chain links TRBV29-1 with TRBJ1-1; D remains ambiguous. The ends were cut back, 4 bases at V and 0 bases at J, with 6 bases in the middle. The CDR3 consists of 12 residues. CDR1 is SQVTM, CDR2 ANQGSEA, per germline. CDR3 coding DNA: TGCAGCGTTGGGTCCATGAACACTGAAGCTTTCTTT. Its translation: CSVGSMNTEAFF.

The J gene is TRBJ1-5, the V gene TRBV11-2; the D gene is possibly TRBD1 (6 bases). CDR1 and CDR2 (germline): SGHAT, FQNNGV. V was shortened by 1 base and J by 0 bases, with 7 bases between the two germline ends. This CDR3 spans 15 amino acids. The CDR3 here is CASSLGDISNQPQHF. CDR3 nucleotides: TGTGCCAGCAGCTTAGGGGACATTAGCAATCAGCCCCAGCATTTT.

This clonotype was detected only a few times. The rearrangement uses TRBV4-2 and TRBJ2-7; 8 bases agree with TRBD1. CDR3 size: 16 residues. Germline V gives CDR1 LGHNA, CDR2 YNFKEQ. The CDR3 region is CACSQDTGGASYEQYF. Here the CDR3 DNA reads TGTGCTTGCAGCCAAGACACAGGGGGAGCCTCCTACGAGCAGTACTTC.

This clonotype was recorded a few times. The chain recombines TRBV7-2 with TRBJ2-3, with D hard to call. Germline lookup yields CDR1 SGHTA and CDR2 FQGNSA. The V end was cut by 2 bases, the J end by 1 base, with 10 bases between. This CDR3 spans 15 amino acids. CDR3 protein: CASSLRTGRTDTQYF. The CDR3 DNA sequence: TGTGCCAGCAGCTTACGAACGGGTCGCACAGATACGCAGTATTTT.

The J gene is TRBJ1-5, the V gene TRBV3-1; TRBD1 might be the D (6 bases). The CDR3 has 13 residues. Trimming stripped 2 bases from V and 6 bases from J, with 8 bases between. Germline CDR1 reads LGHDT; CDR2 reads YNNKEL (reference sequence). Here the CDR3 reads CASSQRGAQPQHF. Written as DNA, the CDR3 is TGTGCCAGCAGCCAAAGGGGGGCTCAGCCCCAGCATTTT. The variable domain in full, with the rest retrieved from reference TRBV3-1 and TRBJ1-5, is DTAVSQTPKYLVTQMGNDKSIKCEQNLGHDTMYWYKQDSKKFLKIMFSYNNKELIINETVPNRFSPKSPDKAHLNLHINSLELGDSAVYFCASSQRGAQPQHFGDGTRLSIL.

V gene TRBV28 combines with J gene TRBJ1-5, with 8 bases fitting TRBD1. The CDR3 runs to 14 residues. From germline, CDR1 is MDHEN and CDR2 SYDVKM. Trimming cost V 10 bases and J 9 bases; bases outside gene matches: 14. This CDR3 is CATTSGTGVRPQHF. DNA for the CDR3: TGTGCCACCACTTCGGGGACAGGCGTTCGGCCCCAGCATTTT.

This clonotype has just a few counts. CDR3 DNA sequence: TGCAGCGGGACAGCAAACACTGAAGCTTTCTTT. Protein product: CSGTANTEAFF. This sequence joins TRBV29-1 and TRBJ1-1; perhaps TRBD1 as D (6 bases). Between the trimmed V and J ends, which lost 7 bases and 2 bases, there was a span of 8 bases. CDR3 size: 11 residues. From germline, CDR1 is SQVTM and CDR2 ANQGSEA. The variable domain in full, with the rest retrieved from reference TRBV29-1 and TRBJ1-1, is SAVISQKPSRDICQRGTSLTIQCQVDSQVTMMFWYRQQPGQSLTLIATANQGSEATYESGFVIDKFPISRPNLTFSTLTVSNMSPEDSSIYLCSGTANTEAFFGQGTRLTVV.

This clonotype came up a few times. CDR3 in DNA: TGTGCCAGCAGCCAAGGAGGGGGCAACACTGAAGCTTTCTTT. It yields the protein CASSQGGGNTEAFF. V gene TRBV3-1 combines with J gene TRBJ1-1; TRBD1 aligns across 7 bases. Germline V lookup: CDR1 LGHDT, CDR2 YNNKEL (reference sequence). The V gene end was trimmed by 1 base and the J gene end by 2 bases; junction bases not matched to a gene: 1. CDR3 size: 14 residues.